A single sample is the source of the 23 T cell receptor beta chains below, sequenced in a study of radiotherapy plus CTLA-4 blockade in lung cancer. The protocol was immunoSEQ multiplex PCR, while the TCRdb copy is restricted to in-frame clones and leaves out a portion. Among 53,000 or so clones listed, around nine tenths were seen once. Here the sequenced sample was peripheral blood, taken from a patient treated with radiotherapy plus ipilimumab. The receptors here all came from a human donor with non-small cell lung cancer whose response to radiotherapy plus ipilimumab could not be evaluated.

The chain couples TRBV2 to TRBJ2-7; 13 positions agree with TRBD2. This CDR3 comprises 15 residues. The V and J ends lost 10 bases and 3 bases, in that order; junction bases with no gene match: 9. Per the germline V gene, CDR1 is SNHLY and CDR2 is FYNNEI. The CDR3 is CATQTSGGSGYEQYF. The DNA for the CDR3 is TGTGCCACCCAGACTAGCGGGGGGTCGGGCTACGAGCAGTACTTC.

This sequence joins TRBV19 and TRBJ1-1, with a possible D match to TRBD1 (6 bases). V was pared by 1 base and J by 6 bases, with 18 bases between. Germline CDR1 and CDR2: LNHDA and SQIVND (reference sequence). The CDR3 is made up of 16 amino acids. The CDR3 nucleotides read TGTGCCAGTAGTATAGGGGGAATGGGGGCGCTTGCTGAAGCTTTCTTT. It specifies CASSIGGMGALAEAFF.

The chain employs TRBV5-6 and TRBJ2-1; TRBD2 matches 8 bases. CDR1 and CDR2 from the germline V gene are SGHDT and YYEEEE. The V gene end was trimmed by 0 bases and the J gene end by 8 bases; junction bases not matched to a gene: 4. CDR3 size: 14 residues. CDR3 protein: CASSLALAGDEQFF. The CDR3 DNA sequence: TGTGCCAGCAGCTTGGCTCTAGCGGGCGATGAGCAGTTCTTC.

V is TRBV19 and J is TRBJ2-7; D perhaps matches TRBD1 (6 bases). Germline CDR1 LNHDA, CDR2 SQIVND (reference sequence). This CDR3 is 14 amino acids long. The V end lost 5 bases, the J end lost 1 base, and 12 bases lay between the germline ends. The CDR3 here is CASSGRTESYEQYF. CDR3 in DNA: TGTGCCAGTAGTGGGCGGACAGAATCCTACGAGCAGTACTTC.

J is TRBJ1-6 and V is TRBV15; D unresolved. CDR3 length: 15 residues. Per germline, CDR1 LNHNV and CDR2 YYDKDF (reference sequence). The V and J ends lost 3 bases and 7 bases respectively, with 13 bases between them. CDR3 in amino acids: CATSRDRTGNSPLHF. CDR3 nucleotides: TGTGCCACCAGCAGGGACCGGACGGGGAATTCACCCCTCCACTTT.

DNA of the CDR3: TGTGCCAGCGGGGAGGGTGCCAATCAGCCCCAGCATTTT. This encodes CASGEGANQPQHF. V and J are TRBV27 and TRBJ1-5; unclear D gene. Germline V CDR1 and CDR2: MNHEY, SMNVEV (reference sequence). This CDR3 has 13 residues. V lost 8 bases and J lost 3, with 11 bases in between.

The chain combines TRBV2 with TRBJ2-3; D might be TRBD2 (5 bases). Per germline, CDR1 SNHLY and CDR2 FYNNEI. The CDR3 spans 16 residues. With 5 bases removed from V and 2 bases from J, the gap between germline ends came to 17 bases. CDR3 sequence: CASSLKRLPSTDTQYF. The CDR3 region has the DNA TGTGCCAGCAGTCTTAAGCGGTTACCTTCCACAGATACGCAGTATTTT.

The genes are TRBV6-1 and TRBJ1-2; TRBD1 matches at 10 bases. This CDR3 is 13 amino acids long. V lost 3 bases, J lost 8 bases, and 3 bases stayed unmatched. The germline V gene has CDR1 MNHNS and CDR2 SASEGT. The CDR3 region is CASSDGTGVGYTF. CDR3 bases: TGTGCCAGCAGTGACGGGACAGGGGTCGGCTACACCTTC.

This clone was picked up a small number of times. J is TRBJ2-1 and V is TRBV10-1; weak D call: TRBD2 (6 bases). The CDR3 is made up of 17 amino acids. Between the trimmed V and J ends, which lost 5 bases and 6 bases, there was a span of 23 bases. CDR1 and CDR2 (germline): WNHNN, SYGVQD (reference sequence). CDR3 residues: CASSSGEVEVGFNEQFF. The CDR3 DNA sequence: TGCGCCAGCAGTTCGGGGGAGGTCGAGGTGGGATTCAATGAGCAGTTCTTC.

The CDR3 nucleotides are TGTGCCAGCACCAGGACTGATCCCATCTACAATGAGCAGTTCTTC. Translating it yields CASTRTDPIYNEQFF. The genes are TRBV2 and TRBJ2-1, with D possibly being TRBD2 (5 bases). The CDR3 spans 15 residues. Germline assignment: CDR1 SNHLY and CDR2 FYNNEI. With 7 bases removed from V and 3 bases from J, the gap between germline ends came to 16 bases.

This sequence joins TRBV10-2 and TRBJ1-2; unclear D gene. CDR3 size: 12 residues. Trimming took off 3 bases at V and 7 bases at J, with 9 bases between the two ends. The germline gives CDR1 WSHSY, CDR2 SAAADI. The CDR3 spells CASSETSGGYTF. CDR3 nucleotide sequence: TGCGCCAGCAGTGAAACCAGCGGTGGCTACACCTTC.

The genes are TRBV9 and TRBJ2-1, with D possibly TRBD1 on 6 matching bases. The CDR3 covers 15 residues. In germline, CDR1 is SGDLS, CDR2 YYNGEE. The V end lost 1 base, the J end lost 7 bases, and 15 bases lay between the germline ends. The CDR3 loop is CASSVTGSSDNEQFF. The DNA of the CDR3 is TGTGCCAGCAGCGTAACAGGGTCGAGTGATAATGAGCAGTTCTTC.

The rearrangement joins TRBV28 to TRBJ1-5, with D possibly TRBD1 on 5 matching bases. With 4 bases removed from V and 15 bases from J, the gap between germline ends came to 19 bases. CDR3 length: 13 amino acids. The germline V gene encodes CDR1 MDHEN and CDR2 SYDVKM. The CDR3 loop is CASSYRDRDGGHF. The CDR3 nucleotides are TGTGCCAGCAGTTACCGAGACCGGGACGGGGGGCATTTT.

The chain is built from TRBV2 and TRBJ2-2; 8 bases are shared with TRBD1. The CDR3 totals 15 residues. V lost 6 bases to trimming and J lost 5 bases; unmatched junction nucleotides: 8. CDR1 is SNHLY, CDR2 FYNNEI, per germline. This chain's CDR3 is CASRSQGVWTGELFF. CDR3 DNA sequence: TGTGCCAGCAGGTCACAGGGGGTTTGGACCGGGGAGCTGTTTTTT.

The chain combines TRBV7-2 with TRBJ2-3; 9 positions match TRBD1. The ends lost 5 bases at V and 4 bases at J; junction bases unmatched: 1. There are 13 residues in the CDR3. Germline V CDR1 and CDR2: SGHTA, FQGNSA. The CDR3 reads CASSGQGSDTQYF. CDR3 sequence (DNA): TGTGCCAGCAGCGGACAGGGGTCAGATACGCAGTATTTT.

The sample holds a few counts of this clone. The genes are TRBV19 and TRBJ1-1; TRBD1 might be the D (6 bases). Germline V gene sequence: CDR1 LNHDA, CDR2 SQIVND (reference sequence). V lost 6 bases and J lost 4, with 21 bases in between. The CDR3 extends over 16 amino acids. The DNA of the CDR3 is TGTGCCAGTAGGGACCTAACCTCAGGGGTGAGCACTGAAGCTTTCTTT. This encodes CASRDLTSGVSTEAFF.

This clone occurred a few times. The gene calls are TRBV9 and TRBJ1-2; 12 bases line up with TRBD1. Germline lookup yields CDR1 SGDLS and CDR2 YYNGEE. The CDR3 sequence is 17 residues long. Germline trimming cut 0 bases from V and 6 bases from J; bases unmatched to any gene: 9. The CDR3 loop reads CASSVADPGQGANGYTF. The CDR3 region has the DNA TGTGCCAGCAGCGTAGCCGACCCGGGACAGGGGGCGAATGGCTACACCTTC.

The chain joins TRBV5-1 to TRBJ2-5; 7 nucleotides match TRBD2. This CDR3 is built from 15 residues. Germline trimming cut 0 bases from V and 2 bases from J; bases unmatched to any gene: 4. Germline CDR1 SGHRS, CDR2 YFSETQ. DNA for the CDR3: TGCGCCAGCAGCTTGGGTAGCGGGTTACAAGAGACCCAGTACTTC. As protein: CASSLGSGLQETQYF.

CDR3 residues: CASSRQGGTSYEQYF. CDR3 bases: TGTGCCAGCAGCCGACAGGGGGGAACCTCCTACGAGCAGTACTTC. The chain has TRBV6-1 and TRBJ2-7, with 9 bases fitting TRBD1. With 6 bases clipped from V and 0 bases from J, the junction kept 6 bases outside the gene matches. CDR1 MNHNS and CDR2 SASEGT come from the germline V gene. CDR3 size: 15 residues.

This sequence joins TRBV7-9 and TRBJ2-5; 7 bases are shared with TRBD2. In germline, CDR1 is SEHNR, CDR2 FQNEAQ (reference sequence). The CDR3 is 14 amino acids. With V trimmed by 4 bases and J by 11 bases, 13 bases remained unmatched. Written as DNA, the CDR3 is TGTGCCAGCAGCTCCCCCAGGATGGGGGGGGAGCAGTACTTC. This sequence encodes CASSSPRMGGEQYF. The full variable domain, with the rest looked up from reference TRBV7-9 and TRBJ2-5, is DTGVSQNPRHKITKRGQNVTFRCDPISEHNRLYWYRQTLGQGPEFLTYFQNEAQLEKSRLLSDRFSAERPKGSFSTLEIQRTEQGDSAMYLCASSSPRMGGEQYFGPGTRLLVL.

The chain has TRBV5-1 and TRBJ1-2, with D perhaps matching TRBD1 (6 bases). The CDR3 totals 18 residues. CDR1 SGHRS and CDR2 YFSETQ come from the germline V gene. V was cut by 0 bases and J by 4 bases, with 22 bases left in between. Written as DNA, the CDR3 is TGCGCCAGCAGCTTGGATGCAGGGGACTACCCGGGGGGCTATGGCTACACCTTC. Translating it yields CASSLDAGDYPGGYGYTF.

V and J are TRBV19 and TRBJ1-1; D is perhaps TRBD1 (5 bases). The CDR3 extends over 15 amino acids. V lost 3 bases, J lost 4 bases, and 15 bases lay in between. Germline V lookup: CDR1 LNHDA, CDR2 SQIVND (reference sequence). CDR3 sequence: CASSMQGSFGTEAFF. CDR3 DNA sequence: TGTGCCAGTAGTATGCAGGGCTCCTTTGGCACTGAAGCTTTCTTT.

The chain recombines TRBV4-1 with TRBJ2-3; TRBD2 is a possible D gene (7 bases). This CDR3 has 16 residues. Germline assignment: CDR1 MGHRA and CDR2 YSYEKL. V was pared by 4 bases and J by 7 bases, with 21 bases between. CDR3 region: CASSPWGGRPPYTQYF. In nucleotides, the CDR3 is TGCGCCAGCAGCCCCTGGGGGGGCCGACCACCATATACGCAGTATTTT.